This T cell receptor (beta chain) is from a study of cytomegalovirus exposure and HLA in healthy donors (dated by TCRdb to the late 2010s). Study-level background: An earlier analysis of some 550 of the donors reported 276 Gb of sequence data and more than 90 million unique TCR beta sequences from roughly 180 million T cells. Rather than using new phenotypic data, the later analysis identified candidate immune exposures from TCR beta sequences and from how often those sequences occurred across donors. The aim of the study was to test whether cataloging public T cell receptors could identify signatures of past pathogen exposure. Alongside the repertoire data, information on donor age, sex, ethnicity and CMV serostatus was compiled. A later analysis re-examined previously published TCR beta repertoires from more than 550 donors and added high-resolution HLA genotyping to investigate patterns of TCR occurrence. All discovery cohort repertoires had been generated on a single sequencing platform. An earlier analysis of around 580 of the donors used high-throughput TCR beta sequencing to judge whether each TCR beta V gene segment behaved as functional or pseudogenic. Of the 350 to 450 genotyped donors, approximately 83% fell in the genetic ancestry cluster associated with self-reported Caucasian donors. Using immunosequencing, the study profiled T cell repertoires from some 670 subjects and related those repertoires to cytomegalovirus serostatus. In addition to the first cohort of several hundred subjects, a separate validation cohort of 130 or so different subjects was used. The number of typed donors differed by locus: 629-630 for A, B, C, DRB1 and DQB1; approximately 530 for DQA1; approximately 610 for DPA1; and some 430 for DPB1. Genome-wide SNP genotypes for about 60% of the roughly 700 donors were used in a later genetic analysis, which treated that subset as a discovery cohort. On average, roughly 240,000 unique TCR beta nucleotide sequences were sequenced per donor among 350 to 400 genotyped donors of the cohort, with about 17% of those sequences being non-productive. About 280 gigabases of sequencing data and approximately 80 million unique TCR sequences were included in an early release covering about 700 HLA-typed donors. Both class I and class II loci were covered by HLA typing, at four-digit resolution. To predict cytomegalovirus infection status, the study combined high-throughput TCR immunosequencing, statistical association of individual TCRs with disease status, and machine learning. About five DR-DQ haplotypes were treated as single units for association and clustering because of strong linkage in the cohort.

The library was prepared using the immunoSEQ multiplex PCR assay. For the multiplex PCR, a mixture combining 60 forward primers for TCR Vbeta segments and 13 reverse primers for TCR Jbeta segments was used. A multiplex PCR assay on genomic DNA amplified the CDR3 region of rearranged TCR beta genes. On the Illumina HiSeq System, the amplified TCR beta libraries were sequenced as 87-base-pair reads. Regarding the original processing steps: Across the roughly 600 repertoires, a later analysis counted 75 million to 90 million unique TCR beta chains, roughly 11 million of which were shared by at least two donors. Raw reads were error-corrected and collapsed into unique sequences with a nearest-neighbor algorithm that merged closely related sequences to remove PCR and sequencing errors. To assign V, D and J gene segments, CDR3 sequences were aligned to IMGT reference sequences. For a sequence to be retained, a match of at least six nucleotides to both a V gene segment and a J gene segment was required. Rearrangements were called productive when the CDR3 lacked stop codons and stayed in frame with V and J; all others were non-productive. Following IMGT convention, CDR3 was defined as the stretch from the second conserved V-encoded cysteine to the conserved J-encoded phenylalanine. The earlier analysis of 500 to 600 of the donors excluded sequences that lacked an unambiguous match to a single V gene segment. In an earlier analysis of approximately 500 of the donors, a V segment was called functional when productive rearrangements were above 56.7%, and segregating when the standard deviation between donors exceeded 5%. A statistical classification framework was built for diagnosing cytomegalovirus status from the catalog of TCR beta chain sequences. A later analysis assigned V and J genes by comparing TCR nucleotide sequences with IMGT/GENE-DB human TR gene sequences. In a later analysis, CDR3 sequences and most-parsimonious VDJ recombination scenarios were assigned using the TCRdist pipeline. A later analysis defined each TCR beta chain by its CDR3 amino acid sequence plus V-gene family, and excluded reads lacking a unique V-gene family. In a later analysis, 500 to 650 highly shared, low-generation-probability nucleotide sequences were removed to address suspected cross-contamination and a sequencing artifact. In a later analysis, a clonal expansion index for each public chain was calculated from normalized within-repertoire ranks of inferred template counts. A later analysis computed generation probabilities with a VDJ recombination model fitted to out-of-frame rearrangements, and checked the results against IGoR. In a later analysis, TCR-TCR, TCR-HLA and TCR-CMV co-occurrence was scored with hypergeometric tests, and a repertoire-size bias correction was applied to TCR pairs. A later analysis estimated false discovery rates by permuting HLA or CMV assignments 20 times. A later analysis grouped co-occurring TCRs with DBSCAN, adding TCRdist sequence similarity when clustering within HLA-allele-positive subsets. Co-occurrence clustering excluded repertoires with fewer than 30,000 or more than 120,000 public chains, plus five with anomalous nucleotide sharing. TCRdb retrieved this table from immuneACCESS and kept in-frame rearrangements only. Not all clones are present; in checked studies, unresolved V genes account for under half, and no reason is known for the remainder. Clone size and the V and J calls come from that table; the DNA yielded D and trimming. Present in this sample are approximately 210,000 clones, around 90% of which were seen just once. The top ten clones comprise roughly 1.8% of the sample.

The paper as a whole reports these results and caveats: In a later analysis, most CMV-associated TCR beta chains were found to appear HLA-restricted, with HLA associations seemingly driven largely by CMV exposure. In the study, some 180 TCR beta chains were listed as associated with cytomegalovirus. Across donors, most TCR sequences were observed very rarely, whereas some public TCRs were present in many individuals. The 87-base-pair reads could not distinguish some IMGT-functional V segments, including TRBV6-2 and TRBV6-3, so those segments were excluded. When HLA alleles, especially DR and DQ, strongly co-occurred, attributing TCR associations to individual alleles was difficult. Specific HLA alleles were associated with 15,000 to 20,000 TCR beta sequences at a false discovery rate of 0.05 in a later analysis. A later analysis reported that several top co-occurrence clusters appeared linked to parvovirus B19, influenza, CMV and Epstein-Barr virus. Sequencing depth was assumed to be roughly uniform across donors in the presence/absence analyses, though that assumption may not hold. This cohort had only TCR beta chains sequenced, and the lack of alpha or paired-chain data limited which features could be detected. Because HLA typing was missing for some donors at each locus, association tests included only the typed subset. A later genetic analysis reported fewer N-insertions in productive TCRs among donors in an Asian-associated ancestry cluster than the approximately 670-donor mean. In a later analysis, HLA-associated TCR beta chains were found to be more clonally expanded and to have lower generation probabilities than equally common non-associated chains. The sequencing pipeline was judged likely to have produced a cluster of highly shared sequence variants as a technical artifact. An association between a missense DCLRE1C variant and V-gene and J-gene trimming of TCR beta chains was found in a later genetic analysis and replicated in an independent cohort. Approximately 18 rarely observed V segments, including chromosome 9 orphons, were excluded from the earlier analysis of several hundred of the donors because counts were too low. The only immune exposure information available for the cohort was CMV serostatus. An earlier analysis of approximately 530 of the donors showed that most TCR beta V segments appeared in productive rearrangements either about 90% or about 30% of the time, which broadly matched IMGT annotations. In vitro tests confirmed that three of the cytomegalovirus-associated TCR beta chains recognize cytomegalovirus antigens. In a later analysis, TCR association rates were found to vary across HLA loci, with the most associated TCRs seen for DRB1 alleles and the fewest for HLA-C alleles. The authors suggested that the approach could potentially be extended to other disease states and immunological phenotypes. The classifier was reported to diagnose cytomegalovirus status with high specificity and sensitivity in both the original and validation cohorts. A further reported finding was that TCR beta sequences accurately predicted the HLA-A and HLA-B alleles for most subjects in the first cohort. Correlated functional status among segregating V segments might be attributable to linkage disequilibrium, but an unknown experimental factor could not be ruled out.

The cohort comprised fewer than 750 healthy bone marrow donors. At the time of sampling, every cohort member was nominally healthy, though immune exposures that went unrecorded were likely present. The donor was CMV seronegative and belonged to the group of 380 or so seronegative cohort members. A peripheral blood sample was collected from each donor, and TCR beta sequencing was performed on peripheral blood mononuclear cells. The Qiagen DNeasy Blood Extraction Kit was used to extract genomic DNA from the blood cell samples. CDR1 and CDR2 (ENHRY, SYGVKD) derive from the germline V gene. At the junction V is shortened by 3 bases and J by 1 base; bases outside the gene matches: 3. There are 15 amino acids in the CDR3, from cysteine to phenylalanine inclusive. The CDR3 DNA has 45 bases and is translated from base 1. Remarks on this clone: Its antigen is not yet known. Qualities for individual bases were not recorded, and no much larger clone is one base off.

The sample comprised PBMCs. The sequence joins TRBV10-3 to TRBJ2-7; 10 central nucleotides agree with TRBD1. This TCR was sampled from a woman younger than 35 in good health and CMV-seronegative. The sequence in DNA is TGTGCCATCAGTGACCGGACAGGGGGTTCCTACGAGCAGTACTTC. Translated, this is CAISDRTGGSYEQYF.